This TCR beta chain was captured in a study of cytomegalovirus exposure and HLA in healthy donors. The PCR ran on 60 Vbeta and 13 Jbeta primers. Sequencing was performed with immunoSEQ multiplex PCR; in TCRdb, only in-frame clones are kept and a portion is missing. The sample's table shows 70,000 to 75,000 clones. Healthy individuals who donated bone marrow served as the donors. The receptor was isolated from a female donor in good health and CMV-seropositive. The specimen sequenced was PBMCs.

The CDR3: CASSRLGEGLAGEQYF. CDR3 DNA: TGTGCCAGCTCACGTCTCGGGGAAGGACTCGCTGGCGAGCAGTACTTC. This chain uses TRBV18 with TRBJ2-7, with a possible D match to TRBD2 (5 bases). V dropped 4 bases and J dropped 6 bases, with 22 bases sitting between them. The CDR3 is made up of 16 amino acids. Germline V gene sequence: CDR1 KGHSH, CDR2 LQKENI.